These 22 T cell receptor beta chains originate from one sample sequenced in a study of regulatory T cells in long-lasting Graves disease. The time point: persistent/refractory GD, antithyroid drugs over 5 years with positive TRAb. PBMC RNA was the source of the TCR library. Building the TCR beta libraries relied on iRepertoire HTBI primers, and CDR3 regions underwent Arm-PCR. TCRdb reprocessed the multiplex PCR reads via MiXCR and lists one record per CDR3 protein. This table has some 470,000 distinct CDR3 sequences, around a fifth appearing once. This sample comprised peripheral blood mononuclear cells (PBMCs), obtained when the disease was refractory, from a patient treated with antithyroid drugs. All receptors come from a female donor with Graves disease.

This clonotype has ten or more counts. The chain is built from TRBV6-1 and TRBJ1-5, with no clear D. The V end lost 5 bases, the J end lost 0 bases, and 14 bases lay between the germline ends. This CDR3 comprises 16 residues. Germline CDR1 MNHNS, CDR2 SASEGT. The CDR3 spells CASSRPGPYSNQPQHF. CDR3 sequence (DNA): TGTGCCAGCAGTCGCCCCGGGCCGTATAGCAATCAGCCCCAGCATTTT.

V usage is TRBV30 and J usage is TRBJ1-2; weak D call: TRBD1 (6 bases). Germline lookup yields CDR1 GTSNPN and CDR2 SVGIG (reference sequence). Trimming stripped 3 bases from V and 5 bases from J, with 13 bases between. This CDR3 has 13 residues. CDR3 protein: CAWSEGGGYGYTF. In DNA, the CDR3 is TGTGCCTGGAGCGAGGGGGGAGGGTATGGCTACACCTTC.

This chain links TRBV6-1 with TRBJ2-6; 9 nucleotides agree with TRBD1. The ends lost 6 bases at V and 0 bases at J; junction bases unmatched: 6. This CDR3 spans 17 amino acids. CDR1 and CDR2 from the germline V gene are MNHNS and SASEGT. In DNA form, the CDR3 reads TGTGCCAGCAGACACCCGGGACAGGGCTCTGGGGCCAACGTCCTGACTTTC. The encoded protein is CASRHPGQGSGANVLTF.

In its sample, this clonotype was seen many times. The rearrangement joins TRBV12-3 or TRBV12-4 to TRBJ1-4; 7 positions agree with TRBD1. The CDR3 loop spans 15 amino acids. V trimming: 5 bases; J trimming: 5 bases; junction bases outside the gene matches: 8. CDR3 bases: TGTGCCAGCAGTCAACCGGGACAGATGAATGAAAAACTGTTTTTT. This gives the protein CASSQPGQMNEKLFF.

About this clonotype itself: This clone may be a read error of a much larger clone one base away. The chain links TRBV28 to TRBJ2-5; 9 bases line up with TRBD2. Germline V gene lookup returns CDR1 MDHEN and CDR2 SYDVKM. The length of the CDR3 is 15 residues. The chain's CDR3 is CASSYAGGLQETPYF. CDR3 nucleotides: TGTGCCAGCAGTTACGCGGGGGGGCTTCAGGAGACCCCGTACTTC.

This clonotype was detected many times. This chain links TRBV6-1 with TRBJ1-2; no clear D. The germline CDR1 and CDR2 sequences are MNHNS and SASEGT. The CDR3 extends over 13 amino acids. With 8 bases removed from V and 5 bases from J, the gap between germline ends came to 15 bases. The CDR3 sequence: CASSELGRYGYTF. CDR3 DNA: TGTGCCAGCTCCGAGCTAGGGCGGTATGGCTACACCTTC.

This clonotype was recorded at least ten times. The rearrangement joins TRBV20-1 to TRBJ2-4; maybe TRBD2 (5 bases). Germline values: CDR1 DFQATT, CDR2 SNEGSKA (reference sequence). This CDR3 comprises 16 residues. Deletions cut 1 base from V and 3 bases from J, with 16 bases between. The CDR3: CSARGGRSGSKNIQYF. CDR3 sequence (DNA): TGCAGTGCTAGAGGGGGTAGATCGGGGAGCAAAAACATTCAGTACTTC.

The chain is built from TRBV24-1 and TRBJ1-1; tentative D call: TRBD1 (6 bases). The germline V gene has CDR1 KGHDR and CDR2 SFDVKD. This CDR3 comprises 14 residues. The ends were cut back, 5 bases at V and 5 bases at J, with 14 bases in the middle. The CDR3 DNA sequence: TGTGCCACCAGTGGGCCAGGGGAGGAGACTGAAGCTTTCTTT. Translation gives CATSGPGEETEAFF.

The CDR3 here is CSARDHGTGLFYEQYF. CDR3 DNA sequence: TGCAGTGCTAGAGATCACGGGACAGGGCTTTTTTACGAGCAGTACTTC. V and J are TRBV20-1 and TRBJ2-7; 9 nucleotides match TRBD1. CDR1 is DFQATT and CDR2 is SNEGSKA in the germline V gene (reference sequence). Losses at the gene ends were 0 bases for V and 4 bases for J; bases not matched to a gene: 10. The CDR3 sequence is 16 residues long.

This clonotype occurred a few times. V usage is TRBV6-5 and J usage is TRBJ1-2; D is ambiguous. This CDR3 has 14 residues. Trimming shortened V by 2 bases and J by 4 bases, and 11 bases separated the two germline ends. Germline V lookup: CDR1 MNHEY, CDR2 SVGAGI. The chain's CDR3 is CASSYGGKRYGYTF. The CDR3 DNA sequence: TGTGCCAGCAGTTACGGTGGAAAGCGCTATGGCTACACCTTC.

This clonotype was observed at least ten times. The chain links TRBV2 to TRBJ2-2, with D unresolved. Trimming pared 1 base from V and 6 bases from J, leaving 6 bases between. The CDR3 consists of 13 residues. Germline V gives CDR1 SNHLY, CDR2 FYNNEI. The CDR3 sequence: CASSEVSSGELFF. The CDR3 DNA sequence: TGTGCCAGCAGTGAAGTTTCTTCCGGGGAGCTGTTTTTT.

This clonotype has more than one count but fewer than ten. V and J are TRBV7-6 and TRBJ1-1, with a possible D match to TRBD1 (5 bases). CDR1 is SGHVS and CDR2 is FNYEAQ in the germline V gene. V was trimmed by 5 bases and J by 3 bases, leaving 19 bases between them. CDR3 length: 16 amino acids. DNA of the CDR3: TGTGCCAGCAGCCCTAGGGCCGGGGACCGGGACACTGAAGCTTTCTTT. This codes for CASSPRAGDRDTEAFF.

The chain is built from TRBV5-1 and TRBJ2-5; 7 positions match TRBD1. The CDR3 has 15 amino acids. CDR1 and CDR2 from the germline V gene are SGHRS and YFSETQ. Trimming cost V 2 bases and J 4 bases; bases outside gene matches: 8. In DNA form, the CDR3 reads TGCGCCAGCAGCTTCCAGGGGGATGAAGGAGAGACCCAGTACTTC. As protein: CASSFQGDEGETQYF.

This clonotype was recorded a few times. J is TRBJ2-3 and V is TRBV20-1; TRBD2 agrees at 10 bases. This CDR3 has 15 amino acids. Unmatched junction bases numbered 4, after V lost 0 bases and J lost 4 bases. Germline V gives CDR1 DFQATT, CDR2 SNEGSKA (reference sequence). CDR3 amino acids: CSARDRTSGPDTQYF. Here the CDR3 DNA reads TGCAGTGCTAGAGATCGGACTAGCGGACCAGATACGCAGTATTTT.

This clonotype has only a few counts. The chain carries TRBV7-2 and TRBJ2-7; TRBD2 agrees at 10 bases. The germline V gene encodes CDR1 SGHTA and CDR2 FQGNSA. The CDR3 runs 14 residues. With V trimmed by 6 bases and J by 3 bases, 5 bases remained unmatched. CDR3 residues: CASRRAGGLYEQYF. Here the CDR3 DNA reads TGTGCCAGCAGGAGAGCGGGGGGGCTCTACGAGCAGTACTTC.

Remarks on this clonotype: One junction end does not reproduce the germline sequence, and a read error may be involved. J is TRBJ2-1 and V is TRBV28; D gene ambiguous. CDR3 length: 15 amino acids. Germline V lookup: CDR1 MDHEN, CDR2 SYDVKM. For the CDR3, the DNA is TGCGCCAGCAGCCAATCCCCGGGCACCTACAATGAGCAGTTCTTC. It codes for CASSQSPGTYNEQFF.

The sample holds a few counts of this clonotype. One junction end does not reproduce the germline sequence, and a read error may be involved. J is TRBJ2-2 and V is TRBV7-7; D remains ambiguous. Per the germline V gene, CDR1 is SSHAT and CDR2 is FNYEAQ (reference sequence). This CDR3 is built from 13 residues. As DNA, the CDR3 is TGTGCTAGCAGCTTACCAGAGGCCGGGGAGCTGTTTTTT. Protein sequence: CASSLPEAGELFF.

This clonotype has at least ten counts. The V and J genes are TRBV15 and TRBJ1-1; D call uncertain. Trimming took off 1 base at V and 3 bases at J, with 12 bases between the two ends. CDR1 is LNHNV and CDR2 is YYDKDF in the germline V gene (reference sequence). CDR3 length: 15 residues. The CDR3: CATSRVGPIDTEAFF. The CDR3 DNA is TGTGCCACCAGCAGAGTAGGACCGATTGACACTGAAGCTTTCTTT.

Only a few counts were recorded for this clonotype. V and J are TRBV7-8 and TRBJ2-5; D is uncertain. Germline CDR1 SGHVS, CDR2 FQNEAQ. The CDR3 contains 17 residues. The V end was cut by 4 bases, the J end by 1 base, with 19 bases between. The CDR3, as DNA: TGTGCCAGCAGCTCGCCCCCCTGGCGGAAACTCCAAGAGACCCAGTACTTC. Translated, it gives CASSSPPWRKLQETQYF.

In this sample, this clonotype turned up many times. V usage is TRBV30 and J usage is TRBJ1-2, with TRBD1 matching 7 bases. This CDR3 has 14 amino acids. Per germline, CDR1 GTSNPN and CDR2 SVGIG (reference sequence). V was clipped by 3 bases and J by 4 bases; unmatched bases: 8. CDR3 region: CAWSTTGRGYGYTF. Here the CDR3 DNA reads TGTGCCTGGAGCACGACAGGGAGGGGCTATGGCTACACCTTC.

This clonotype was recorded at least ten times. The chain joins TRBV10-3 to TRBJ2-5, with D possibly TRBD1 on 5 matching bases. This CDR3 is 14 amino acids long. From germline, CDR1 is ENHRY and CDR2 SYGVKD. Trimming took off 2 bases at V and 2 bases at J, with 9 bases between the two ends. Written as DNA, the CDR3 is TGTGCCATCAGTGAGGACAGTCAACAAGAGACCCAGTACTTC. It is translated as CAISEDSQQETQYF.

CDR3 amino acids: CSVRTGPNTGELFF. The CDR3 bases are TGCAGCGTGAGGACAGGCCCTAACACCGGGGAGCTGTTTTTT. The chain carries TRBV29-1 and TRBJ2-2; 7 bases are shared with TRBD1. This CDR3 has 14 amino acids. The V gene end was trimmed by 6 bases and the J gene end by 2 bases; junction bases not matched to a gene: 6. Germline CDR1 reads SQVTM; CDR2 reads ANQGSEA.